There are a few counts of the clone carrying this T cell receptor (beta chain). The antigen remains undetermined. This clone may be a read error of a much larger clone one base away. Primers used in a second PCR of about 6 to 11 cycles were a sample-barcoded 5' primer and a J-beta primer mix. MiXCR, applied by TCRdb to the 5' RACE reads, yields one record per CDR3 protein. The table lists some 1.6 million distinct CDR3 sequences, around 36% of them singletons. This specimen belongs to a study of blood T cells in healthy people across ages. Study observations and caveats: Both naive CD4+ cell counts and diversity were greater in long-lived donors than in aged donors. Roughly linear age-related decline in beta diversity appeared, significant by age about 40.

Germline assignment: CDR1 SNHLY and CDR2 FYNNEI. The CDR3 sequence is 14 residues long. Total RNA was extracted at no less than 5 micrograms per sample. This clonotype originated in a woman aged 30 to 39 in good health. The chain couples TRBV2 to TRBJ2-5; 9 bases line up with TRBD1. TRBJ2-7 matches the DNA end more closely, so the J call is doubtful. The sample was blood. In DNA form, the CDR3 reads TGTGCCAGCAGCGTAGGGACAGGGACCAACGAGCAGTACTTC. Translation: CASSVGTGTNEQYF.